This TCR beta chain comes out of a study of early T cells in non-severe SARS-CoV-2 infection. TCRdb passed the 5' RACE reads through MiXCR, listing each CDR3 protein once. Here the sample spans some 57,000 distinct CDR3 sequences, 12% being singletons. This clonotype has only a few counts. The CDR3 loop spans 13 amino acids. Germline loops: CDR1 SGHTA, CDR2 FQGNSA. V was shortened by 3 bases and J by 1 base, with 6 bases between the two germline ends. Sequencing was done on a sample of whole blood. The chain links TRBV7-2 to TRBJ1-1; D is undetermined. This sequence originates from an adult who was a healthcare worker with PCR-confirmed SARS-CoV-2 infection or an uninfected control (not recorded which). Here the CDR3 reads CASSFTRNTEAFF. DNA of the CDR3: TGTGCCAGCAGCTTCACGAGGAACACTGAAGCTTTCTTT.